This TCR beta chain was sequenced in a study of STAT5B mutations in CD4+ large granular lymphocyte leukemia. Looked up from germline, CDR1 is SGHRS and CDR2 is YFSETQ. V gave up 2 bases and J gave up 7 bases, with 16 bases separating them. CDR3 length equals 15 residues. TCRdb's copy holds only in-frame clones and misses some; the assay was immunoSEQ multiplex PCR. The table has more than 20,000 clones, around 81% seen once; the top ten hold less than 0.35%. The rearrangement joins TRBV5-1 to TRBJ2-1, with D maybe TRBD1 (6 bases). Sequencing input: CD4+ T cells from blood buffy coats. The sequence derives from a human donor in good health. CDR3 region: CASSLAERRGNEQFF. DNA of the CDR3: TGCGCCAGCAGCTTAGCCGAGCGAAGGGGGAATGAGCAGTTCTTC.